This T cell receptor beta chain was recovered during a study of Graves' ophthalmopathy and Graves' hyperthyroidism. This clonotype was counted only a few times. CDR3 size: 13 residues. CDR1 and CDR2 (germline): MNHNS, SASEGT. V was trimmed by 3 bases and J by 5 bases, leaving 10 bases between them. From RNA, the CDR3 regions of TCR beta chains were amplified and sequenced. Second-round multiplex PCR came after first-round RT-PCR with HTBI primers. MiXCR, applied by TCRdb to the multiplex PCR reads, yields one record per CDR3 protein. Here the sample spans about 740,000 distinct CDR3 sequences, 40% being singletons.

This receptor was identified in an adult man with Graves' ophthalmopathy. The sequenced material came from peripheral blood. The V gene is TRBV6-1, the J gene TRBJ1-1; D is undetermined. The CDR3 sequence: CASSDNVGTEAFF. The CDR3 DNA reads as TGTGCCAGCAGTGATAATGTTGGAACTGAAGCTTTCTTT.